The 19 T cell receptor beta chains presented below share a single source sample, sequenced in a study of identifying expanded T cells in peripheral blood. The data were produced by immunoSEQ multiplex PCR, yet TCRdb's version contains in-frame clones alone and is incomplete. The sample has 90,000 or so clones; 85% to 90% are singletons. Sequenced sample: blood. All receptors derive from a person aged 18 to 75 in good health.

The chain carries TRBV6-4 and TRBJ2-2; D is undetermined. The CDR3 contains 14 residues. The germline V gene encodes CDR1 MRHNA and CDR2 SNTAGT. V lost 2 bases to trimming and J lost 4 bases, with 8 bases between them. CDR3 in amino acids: CASSDNGFTGELFF. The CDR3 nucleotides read TGTGCCAGCAGTGACAATGGGTTCACCGGGGAGCTGTTTTTT.

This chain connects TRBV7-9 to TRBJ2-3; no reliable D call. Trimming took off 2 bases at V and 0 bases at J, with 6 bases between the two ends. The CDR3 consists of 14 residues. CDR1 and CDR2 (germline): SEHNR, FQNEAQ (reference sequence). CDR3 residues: CASSLRSSTDTQYF. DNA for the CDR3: TGTGCCAGCAGCTTACGTTCTAGCACAGATACGCAGTATTTT.

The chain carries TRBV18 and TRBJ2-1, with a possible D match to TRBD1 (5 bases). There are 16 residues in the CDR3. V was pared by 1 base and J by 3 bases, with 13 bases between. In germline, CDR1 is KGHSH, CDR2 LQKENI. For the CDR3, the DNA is TGTGCCAGCTCACCACAGACAGACCCAAGCTACAATGAGCAGTTCTTC. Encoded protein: CASSPQTDPSYNEQFF. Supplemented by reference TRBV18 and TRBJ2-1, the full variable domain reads NAGVMQNPRHLVRRRGQEARLRCSPMKGHSHVYWYRQLPEEGLKFMVYLQKENIIDESGMPKERFSAEFPKEGPSILRIQQVVRGDSAAYFCASSPQTDPSYNEQFFGPGTRLTVL.

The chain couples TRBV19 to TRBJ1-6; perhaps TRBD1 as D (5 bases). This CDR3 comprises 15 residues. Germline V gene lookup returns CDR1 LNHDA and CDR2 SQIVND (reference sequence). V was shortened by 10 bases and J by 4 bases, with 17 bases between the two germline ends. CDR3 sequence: CATTEGRSYNSPLHF. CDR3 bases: TGTGCCACCACGGAGGGACGAAGTTATAATTCACCCCTCCACTTT. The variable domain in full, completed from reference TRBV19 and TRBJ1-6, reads DGGITQSPKYLFRKEGQNVTLSCEQNLNHDAMYWYRQDPGQGLRLIYYSQIVNDFQKGDIAEGYSVSREKKESFPLTVTSAQKNPTAFYLCATTEGRSYNSPLHFGNGTRLTVT.

The CDR3 spells CASSELGQVNYEQYF. CDR3 sequence (DNA): TGTGCCAGCAGTGAATTGGGACAGGTGAACTACGAGCAGTACTTC. This chain uses TRBV2 with TRBJ2-7, with 8 bases aligning to TRBD1. CDR3 length equals 15 residues. Germline V gives CDR1 SNHLY, CDR2 FYNNEI. Trimming cost V 2 bases and J 3 bases; bases outside gene matches: 6.

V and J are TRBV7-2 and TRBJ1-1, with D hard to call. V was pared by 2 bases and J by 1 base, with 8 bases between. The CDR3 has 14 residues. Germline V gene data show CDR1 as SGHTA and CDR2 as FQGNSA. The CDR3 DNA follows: TGTGCCAGCAGCTTACCACAACCGAACACTGAAGCTTTCTTT. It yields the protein CASSLPQPNTEAFF.

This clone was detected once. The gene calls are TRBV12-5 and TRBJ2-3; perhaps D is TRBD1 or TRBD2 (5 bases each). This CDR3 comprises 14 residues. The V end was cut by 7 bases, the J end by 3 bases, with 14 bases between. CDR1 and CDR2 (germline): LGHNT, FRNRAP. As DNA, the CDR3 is TGTGCTAGTGTCCCGGGACGGCCTACAGATACGCAGTATTTT. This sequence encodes CASVPGRPTDTQYF.

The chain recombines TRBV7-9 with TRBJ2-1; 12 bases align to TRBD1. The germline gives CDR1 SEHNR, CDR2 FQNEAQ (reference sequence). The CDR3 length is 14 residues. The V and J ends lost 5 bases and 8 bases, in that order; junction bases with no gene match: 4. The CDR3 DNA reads TGTGCCAGCAGCAAGGGACAGGGGGCTTATGAGCAGTTCTTC. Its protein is CASSKGQGAYEQFF. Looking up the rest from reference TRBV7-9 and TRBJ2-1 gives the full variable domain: DTGVSQNPRHKITKRGQNVTFRCDPISEHNRLYWYRQTLGQGPEFLTYFQNEAQLEKSRLLSDRFSAERPKGSFSTLEIQRTEQGDSAMYLCASSKGQGAYEQFFGPGTRLTVL.

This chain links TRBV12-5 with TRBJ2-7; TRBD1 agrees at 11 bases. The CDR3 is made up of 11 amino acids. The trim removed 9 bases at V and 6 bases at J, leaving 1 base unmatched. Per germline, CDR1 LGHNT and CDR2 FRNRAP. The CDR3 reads CARDRGPEQYF. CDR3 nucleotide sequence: TGTGCTAGGGACAGGGGGCCCGAGCAGTACTTC.

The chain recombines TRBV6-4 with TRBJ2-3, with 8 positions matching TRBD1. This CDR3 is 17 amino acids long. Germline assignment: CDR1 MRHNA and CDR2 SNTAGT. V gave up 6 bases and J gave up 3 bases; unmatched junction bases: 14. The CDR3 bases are TGTGCCAGCAGCCATCAGGGGGCGATGGGCCGAACAGATACGCAGTATTTT. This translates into CASSHQGAMGRTDTQYF.

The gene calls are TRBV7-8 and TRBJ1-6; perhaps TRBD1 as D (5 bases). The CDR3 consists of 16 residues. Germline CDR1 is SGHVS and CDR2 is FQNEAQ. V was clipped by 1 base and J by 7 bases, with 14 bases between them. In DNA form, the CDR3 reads TGTGCCAGCAGCTTAGTTTCAGGGATCGACAATTCACCCCTCCACTTT. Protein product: CASSLVSGIDNSPLHF.

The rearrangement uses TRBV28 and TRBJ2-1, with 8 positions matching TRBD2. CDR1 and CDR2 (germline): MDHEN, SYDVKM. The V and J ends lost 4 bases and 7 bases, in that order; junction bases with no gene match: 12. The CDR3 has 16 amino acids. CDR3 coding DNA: TGTGCCAGCAGTTCTCTCCGGACTAGCAGTAGGAATGAGCAGTTCTTC. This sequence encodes CASSSLRTSSRNEQFF.

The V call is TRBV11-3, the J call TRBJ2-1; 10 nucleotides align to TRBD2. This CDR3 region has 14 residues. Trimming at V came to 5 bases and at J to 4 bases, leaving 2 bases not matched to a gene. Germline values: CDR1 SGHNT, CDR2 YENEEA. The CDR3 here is CASSASGGYNEQFF. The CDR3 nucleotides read TGTGCCAGCAGCGCTAGCGGGGGTTACAATGAGCAGTTCTTC.

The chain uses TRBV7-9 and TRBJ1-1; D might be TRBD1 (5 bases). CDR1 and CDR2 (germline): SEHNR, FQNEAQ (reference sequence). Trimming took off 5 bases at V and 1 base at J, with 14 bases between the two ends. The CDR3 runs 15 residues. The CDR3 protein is CASSPGVRKNTEAFF. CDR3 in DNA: TGTGCCAGCAGCCCGGGGGTCCGGAAGAACACTGAAGCTTTCTTT.

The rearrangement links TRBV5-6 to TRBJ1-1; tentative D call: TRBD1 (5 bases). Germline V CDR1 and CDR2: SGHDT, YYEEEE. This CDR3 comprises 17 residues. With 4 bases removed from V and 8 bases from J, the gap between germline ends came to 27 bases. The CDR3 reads CASSQPTHGTGNSEAFF. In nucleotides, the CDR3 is TGTGCCAGCAGCCAGCCGACCCATGGGACGGGGAACAGCGAAGCTTTCTTT.

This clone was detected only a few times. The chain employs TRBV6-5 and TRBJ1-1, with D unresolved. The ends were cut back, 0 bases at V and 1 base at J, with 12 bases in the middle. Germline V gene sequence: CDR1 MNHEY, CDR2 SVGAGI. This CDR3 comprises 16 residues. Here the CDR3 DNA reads TGTGCCAGCAGTTACTCGATCGGGTCCCCGAACACTGAAGCTTTCTTT. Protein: CASSYSIGSPNTEAFF.

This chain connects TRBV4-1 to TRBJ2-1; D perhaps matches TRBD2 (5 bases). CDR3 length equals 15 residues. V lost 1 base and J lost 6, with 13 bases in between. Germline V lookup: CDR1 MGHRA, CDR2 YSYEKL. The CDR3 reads CASSQGGGLLNEQFF. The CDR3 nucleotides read TGCGCCAGCAGCCAAGGTGGCGGACTCCTCAATGAGCAGTTCTTC.

This CDR3 is CASSGDRAHEQFF. The CDR3 coding sequence is TGTGCCAGCAGCGGGGACAGGGCCCATGAGCAGTTCTTC. This rearrangement joins TRBV11-2 to TRBJ2-1; 9 bases are shared with TRBD1. Germline values: CDR1 SGHAT, CDR2 FQNNGV. The CDR3 extends over 13 amino acids. The J segment lost 8 bases and the V segment lost 5 bases, leaving 4 bases of the junction unmatched.

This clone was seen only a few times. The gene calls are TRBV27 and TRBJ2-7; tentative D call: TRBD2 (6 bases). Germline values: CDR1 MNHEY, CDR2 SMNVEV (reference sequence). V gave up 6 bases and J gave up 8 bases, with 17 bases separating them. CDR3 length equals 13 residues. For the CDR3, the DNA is TGTGCCAGCAGGGCGGGGATATTTACGAAGCAGTACTTC. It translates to CASRAGIFTKQYF.